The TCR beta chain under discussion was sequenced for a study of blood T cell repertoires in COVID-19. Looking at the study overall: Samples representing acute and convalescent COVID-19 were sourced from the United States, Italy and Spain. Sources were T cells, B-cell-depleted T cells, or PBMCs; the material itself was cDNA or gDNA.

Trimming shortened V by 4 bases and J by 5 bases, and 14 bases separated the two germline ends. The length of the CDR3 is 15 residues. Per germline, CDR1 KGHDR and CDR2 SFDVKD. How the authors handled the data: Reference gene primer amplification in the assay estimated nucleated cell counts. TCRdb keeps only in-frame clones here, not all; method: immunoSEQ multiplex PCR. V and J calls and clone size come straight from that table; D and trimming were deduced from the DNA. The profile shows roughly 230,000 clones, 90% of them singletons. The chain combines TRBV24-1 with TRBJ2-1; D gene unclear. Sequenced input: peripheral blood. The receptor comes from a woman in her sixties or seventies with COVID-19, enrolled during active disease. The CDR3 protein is CATSDPGDINNEQFF. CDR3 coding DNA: TGTGCCACCAGTGACCCAGGCGATATTAACAATGAGCAGTTCTTC.